This T cell receptor (beta chain) appears in the sequencing data of a study of neoadjuvant nivolumab and ipilimumab in lung cancer. About the study: Nivolumab 3 mg/kg was given days 1, 15 and 29, plus ipilimumab 1 mg/kg day 1 in combination. General observations from the study: Resected tumors had greater TCR richness and clonality than uninvolved lung. Pathologic regression was not significantly tied to TCR clonality. Only two of four nivolumab-treated tumors gained richness and clonality by surgery.

This clone was seen more than once but under ten times. Its target is not known. The germline gives CDR1 SGHKS, CDR2 YYEKEE (reference sequence). The CDR3 covers 17 residues. V shed 4 bases and J shed 5 bases, with 24 bases lying between them. TCRdb keeps only in-frame clones here, not all; method: immunoSEQ multiplex PCR. The table has about 28,000 clones, approximately 83% seen once. The source was tumor tissue, collected after neoadjuvant nivolumab, alone or with ipilimumab, at or shortly before surgery. The rearrangement links TRBV5-5 to TRBJ2-5, with D possibly matching TRBD1 (5 bases). This TCR derives from an adult with non-small cell lung cancer. The CDR3: CASSPWGRVSFMETQYF. DNA of the CDR3: TGTGCCAGCAGCCCCTGGGGCAGGGTCTCTTTTATGGAGACCCAGTACTTC.